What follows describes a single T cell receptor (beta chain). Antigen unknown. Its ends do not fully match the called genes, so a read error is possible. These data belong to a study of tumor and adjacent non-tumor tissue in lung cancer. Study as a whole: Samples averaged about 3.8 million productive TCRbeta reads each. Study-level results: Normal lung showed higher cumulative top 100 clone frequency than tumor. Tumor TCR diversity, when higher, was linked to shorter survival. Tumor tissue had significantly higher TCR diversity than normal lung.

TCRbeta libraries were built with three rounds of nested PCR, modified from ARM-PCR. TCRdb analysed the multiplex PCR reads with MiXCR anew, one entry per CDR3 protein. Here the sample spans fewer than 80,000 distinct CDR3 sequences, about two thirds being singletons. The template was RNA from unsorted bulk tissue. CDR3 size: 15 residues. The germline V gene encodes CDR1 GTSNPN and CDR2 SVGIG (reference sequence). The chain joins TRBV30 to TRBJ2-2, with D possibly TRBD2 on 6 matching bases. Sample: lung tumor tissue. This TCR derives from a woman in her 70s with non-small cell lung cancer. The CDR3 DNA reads TGTGCCTGGAGTGGGACTAACGGGTACACCGGGGAGCTTTTTTTT. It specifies CAWSGTNGYTGELFF.